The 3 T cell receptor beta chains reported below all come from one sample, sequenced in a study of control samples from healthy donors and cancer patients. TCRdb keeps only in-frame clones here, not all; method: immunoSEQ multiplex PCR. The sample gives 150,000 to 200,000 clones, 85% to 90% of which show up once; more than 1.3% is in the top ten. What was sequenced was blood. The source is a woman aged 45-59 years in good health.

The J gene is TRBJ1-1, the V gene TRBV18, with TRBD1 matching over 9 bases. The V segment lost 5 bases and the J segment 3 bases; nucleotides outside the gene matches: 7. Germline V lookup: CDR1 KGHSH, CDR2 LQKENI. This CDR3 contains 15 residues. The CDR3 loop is CASSSTRQGDTEAFF. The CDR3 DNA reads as TGTGCCAGCTCATCAACCCGACAGGGGGACACTGAAGCTTTCTTT.

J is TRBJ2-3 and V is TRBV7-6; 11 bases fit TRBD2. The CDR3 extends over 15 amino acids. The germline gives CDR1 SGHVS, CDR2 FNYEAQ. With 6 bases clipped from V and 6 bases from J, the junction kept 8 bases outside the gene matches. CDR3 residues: CASSIAGGPGDTQYF. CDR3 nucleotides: TGTGCCAGCAGTATAGCGGGAGGGCCAGGGGATACGCAGTATTTT.

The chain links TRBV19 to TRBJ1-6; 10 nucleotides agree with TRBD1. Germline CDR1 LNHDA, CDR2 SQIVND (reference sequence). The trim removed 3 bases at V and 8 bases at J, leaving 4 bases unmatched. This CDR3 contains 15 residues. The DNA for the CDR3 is TGTGCCAGTAGTATGGGGACAGGGGTAGATTCACCCCTCCACTTT. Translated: CASSMGTGVDSPLHF.